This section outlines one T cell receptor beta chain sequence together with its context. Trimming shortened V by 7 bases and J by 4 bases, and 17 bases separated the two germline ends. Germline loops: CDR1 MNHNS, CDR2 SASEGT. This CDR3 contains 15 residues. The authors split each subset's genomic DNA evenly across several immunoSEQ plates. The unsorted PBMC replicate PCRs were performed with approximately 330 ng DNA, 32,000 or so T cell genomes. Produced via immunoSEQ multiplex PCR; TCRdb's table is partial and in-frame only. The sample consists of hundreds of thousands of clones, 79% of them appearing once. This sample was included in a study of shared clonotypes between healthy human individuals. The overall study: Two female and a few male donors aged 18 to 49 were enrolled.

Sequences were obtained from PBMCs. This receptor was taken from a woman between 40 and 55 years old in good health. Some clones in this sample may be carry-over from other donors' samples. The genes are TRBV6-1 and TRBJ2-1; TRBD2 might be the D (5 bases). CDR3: CASTTFVGVYNEQFF. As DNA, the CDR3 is TGTGCCAGCACCACTTTTGTGGGAGTTTACAATGAGCAGTTCTTC.